These 9 T cell receptor beta chains were sequenced from one sample in a study of cytomegalovirus exposure and HLA in healthy donors. In the PCR, 60 Vbeta and 13 Jbeta primers were used. Only in-frame clones appear in the TCRdb table, and some are missing; sequencing was by immunoSEQ multiplex PCR. This table holds around 140,000 clones, approximately 70% found once. Sample: PBMCs. Source of these receptors: an older woman in good health and CMV-seropositive.

The chain links TRBV5-5 to TRBJ1-1, with a weak D call TRBD1 (5 bases). Germline V gene lookup returns CDR1 SGHKS and CDR2 YYEKEE (reference sequence). V lost 4 bases to trimming and J lost 1 base, with 11 bases between them. The CDR3 extends over 14 amino acids. This CDR3 reads CASSLGTGNTEAFF. CDR3 coding DNA: TGTGCCAGCAGCCTCGGAACAGGGAACACTGAAGCTTTCTTT.

In this sample, this clone turned up once. The rearrangement links TRBV30 to TRBJ2-7; 7 bases are a match to TRBD2. The CDR3 runs to 13 residues. The trim removed 5 bases at V and 2 bases at J, leaving 6 bases unmatched. Germline loops: CDR1 GTSNPN, CDR2 SVGIG (reference sequence). Here the CDR3 DNA reads TGTGCCTGGGACCCGGGACTAACCTACGAGCAGTACTTC. Translated: CAWDPGLTYEQYF. Full variable domain (rest looked up from reference TRBV30 and TRBJ2-7): SQTIHQWPATLVQPVGSPLSLECTVEGTSNPNLYWYRQAAGRGLQLLFYSVGIGQISSEVPQNLSASRPQDRQFILSSKKLLLSDSGFYLCAWDPGLTYEQYFGPGTRLTVT.

The rearrangement joins TRBV5-1 to TRBJ2-1; 7 nucleotides match TRBD2. V trimming: 4 bases; J trimming: 5 bases; junction bases outside the gene matches: 6. The CDR3 has 14 residues. The germline V gene has CDR1 SGHRS and CDR2 YFSETQ. CDR3 loop: CASSPRLADNEQFF. CDR3 in DNA: TGCGCCAGCAGCCCCAGACTAGCTGACAATGAGCAGTTCTTC.

This chain links TRBV9 with TRBJ2-7; 8 bases fit TRBD2. The CDR3 loop spans 15 amino acids. Germline CDR1 and CDR2: SGDLS and YYNGEE. The V gene end was trimmed by 4 bases and the J gene end by 2 bases; junction bases not matched to a gene: 8. The CDR3 here is CASSPQREPTYEQYF. The CDR3 nucleotides are TGTGCCAGCAGCCCGCAGCGGGAGCCCACCTACGAGCAGTACTTC.

This clone was seen more than once but under ten times. This rearrangement joins TRBV18 to TRBJ2-7, with D possibly matching TRBD2 (6 bases). V was trimmed by 3 bases and J by 6 bases, leaving 12 bases between them. CDR3 size: 13 residues. Per germline, CDR1 KGHSH and CDR2 LQKENI. CDR3 loop: CASSPLEGTEQYF. The CDR3 DNA follows: TGTGCCAGCTCACCTCTGGAGGGAACCGAGCAGTACTTC.

The chain couples TRBV29-1 to TRBJ2-3, with 13 bases that match TRBD2. The CDR3 runs 19 residues. From germline, CDR1 is SQVTM and CDR2 ANQGSEA. Losses at the gene ends were 6 bases for V and 2 bases for J; bases not matched to a gene: 17. CDR3 in DNA: TGCAGCGTATCCAGATTACTAGCGGGAGGGATAGGGCTCACAGATACGCAGTATTTT. It codes for CSVSRLLAGGIGLTDTQYF.

The chain employs TRBV27 and TRBJ1-5, with 10 bases lining up with TRBD1. Losses at the gene ends were 5 bases for V and 6 bases for J; bases not matched to a gene: 13. Germline loops: CDR1 MNHEY, CDR2 SMNVEV (reference sequence). This CDR3 comprises 17 residues. In DNA, the CDR3 is TGTGCCAGCAGTGCGGGACAGGGGACCCTTAAGACTCAGCCCCAGCATTTT. Encoded protein: CASSAGQGTLKTQPQHF.

A few counts support this clone. The chain has TRBV2 and TRBJ1-4; D is ambiguous. The CDR3 is made up of 14 amino acids. V was clipped by 8 bases and J by 7 bases, with 17 bases between them. CDR1 and CDR2 (germline): SNHLY, FYNNEI. The CDR3, as DNA: TGTGCCAGCGCCAGTGGCGGGTTAGGTGAAAAACTGTTTTTT. The encoded protein is CASASGGLGEKLFF.

V gene TRBV2 combines with J gene TRBJ2-3; maybe TRBD1 (5 bases). Per the germline V gene, CDR1 is SNHLY and CDR2 is FYNNEI. V lost 3 bases and J 6 bases, leaving 16 bases between the germline ends. This CDR3 has 15 residues. This chain's CDR3 is CASSERWGGGDTQYF. CDR3 DNA sequence: TGTGCCAGCAGTGAGAGGTGGGGCGGTGGCGATACGCAGTATTTT.